The 26 T cell receptor beta chains below were found in one sample sequenced in a study of control samples from healthy donors and cancer patients. Clones were read by immunoSEQ multiplex PCR, and TCRdb kept only the in-frame ones, dropping some. The table has about 75,000 clones, 94% seen once. The sequencing sample was made of blood. These receptors all come from a woman between 40 and 55 years old in good health.

The table lists this clone with a count of one. This chain uses TRBV9 with TRBJ2-7, with D unresolved. Trimming removed 0 bases at V and 2 bases at J, with 9 bases between. CDR3 length equals 14 residues. Germline CDR1 reads SGDLS; CDR2 reads YYNGEE. The CDR3 DNA is TGTGCCAGCAGCGTAGCGAACGTACCCTACGAGCAGTACTTC. It encodes CASSVANVPYEQYF.

The rearrangement joins TRBV19 to TRBJ2-1, with 8 bases lining up with TRBD2. The CDR3 spans 13 residues. CDR1 is LNHDA and CDR2 is SQIVND in the germline V gene (reference sequence). The V segment lost 11 bases and the J segment 7 bases; nucleotides outside the gene matches: 10. CDR3 bases: TGTGCCGCGGGAGGAGGGTTTGGAAATGAGCAGTTCTTC. It is translated as CAAGGGFGNEQFF.

The chain is built from TRBV29-1 and TRBJ1-1; 8 bases are a match to TRBD1. The V gene's germline CDR1 is SQVTM and CDR2 ANQGSEA. J gave up 11 bases and V 6 bases, and 8 bases lay outside the gene matches. The CDR3 is 11 amino acids. CDR3 bases: TGCAGCGTCTGGACAGGGCCGGAGGCTTTCTTT. Its protein is CSVWTGPEAFF.

The V call is TRBV7-9, the J call TRBJ1-1; no reliable D call. This CDR3 region has 14 residues. Trimming left V 1 base short and J 1 base short, with 7 bases between. Germline V gene lookup returns CDR1 SEHNR and CDR2 FQNEAQ (reference sequence). CDR3: CASSLEAQNTEAFF. The CDR3 region has the DNA TGTGCCAGCAGCTTAGAGGCACAGAACACTGAAGCTTTCTTT.

The V gene is TRBV5-1, the J gene TRBJ2-1; 10 nucleotides match TRBD1. Germline V gives CDR1 SGHRS, CDR2 YFSETQ. The CDR3 sequence is 14 residues long. V was clipped by 7 bases and J by 8 bases; unmatched bases: 9. The CDR3 DNA reads as TGCGCCAGCGCGCCGGGACAGGGGAAGGATGAGCAGTTCTTC. As protein: CASAPGQGKDEQFF.

The chain uses TRBV7-9 and TRBJ1-5; no definite D call. V was trimmed by 4 bases and J by 6 bases, leaving 13 bases between them. Germline CDR1 SEHNR, CDR2 FQNEAQ (reference sequence). This CDR3 region has 14 residues. This CDR3 is CASSSDPTGQPQHF. The CDR3 region has the DNA TGTGCCAGCAGCTCCGACCCCACCGGTCAGCCCCAGCATTTT.

This clone was picked up one time. The V and J genes are TRBV18 and TRBJ1-4, with D perhaps matching TRBD1 (6 bases). CDR3 length: 16 amino acids. Deletions cut 2 bases from V and 5 bases from J, with 15 bases between. The germline CDR1 and CDR2 sequences are KGHSH and LQKENI. The DNA for the CDR3 is TGTGCCAGCTCACCAATCGGACAGACCGGCAATGAAAAACTGTTTTTT. This gives the protein CASSPIGQTGNEKLFF.

The rearrangement uses TRBV6-1 and TRBJ1-6; no clear D. The V gene's germline CDR1 is MNHNS and CDR2 SASEGT. The ends were cut back, 1 base at V and 3 bases at J, with 10 bases in the middle. The CDR3 extends over 16 amino acids. The CDR3 DNA follows: TGTGCCAGCAGTGAAGTCGGCGGAAACTATAATTCACCCCTCCACTTT. Translating gives CASSEVGGNYNSPLHF.

The rearrangement uses TRBV19 and TRBJ2-5; a weak D match, TRBD1 (5 bases). CDR1 and CDR2 from the germline V gene are LNHDA and SQIVND (reference sequence). Trimming left V 3 bases short and J 0 bases short, with 11 bases between. The CDR3 length is 15 residues. CDR3 sequence (DNA): TGTGCCAGTAGTATCAGGGTCTCGTACCAAGAGACCCAGTACTTC. Translated: CASSIRVSYQETQYF.

The V call is TRBV20-1, the J call TRBJ2-7, with 8 bases identical to TRBD1. Germline lookup yields CDR1 DFQATT and CDR2 SNEGSKA (reference sequence). Trimming cost V 3 bases and J 3 bases; bases outside gene matches: 10. The CDR3 contains 15 residues. CDR3: CSASGTGGRLYEQYF. CDR3 coding DNA: TGCAGTGCTAGTGGCACAGGGGGACGACTCTACGAGCAGTACTTC.

The CDR3: CASSLLSRRAFF. For the CDR3, the DNA is TGTGCCAGCAGTTTATTGTCTCGGAGAGCTTTCTTT. The chain recombines TRBV28 with TRBJ1-1, with D unresolved. The CDR3 is 12 residues long. V gave up 1 base and J gave up 10 bases, with 10 bases separating them. CDR1 MDHEN and CDR2 SYDVKM come from the germline V gene. Complete variable domain (other parts from reference TRBV28 and TRBJ1-1): DVKVTQSSRYLVKRTGEKVFLECVQDMDHENMFWYRQDPGLGLRLIYFSYDVKMKEKGDIPEGYSVSREKKERFSLILESASTNQTSMYLCASSLLSRRAFFGQGTRLTVV.

The V gene is TRBV7-2, the J gene TRBJ2-5; D perhaps matches TRBD1 (5 bases). The V and J ends lost 3 bases and 5 bases respectively, with 28 bases between them. Germline-derived CDR1 and CDR2 are SGHTA and FQGNSA. CDR3 length: 19 residues. CDR3 DNA: TGTGCCAGCAGCTTCCTACGGCGCGATCGTACAGGTTGGACGGAGACCCAGTACTTC. It codes for CASSFLRRDRTGWTETQYF.

The rearrangement joins TRBV19 to TRBJ1-4; D gene ambiguous. The CDR3 covers 14 residues. The germline V and J ends were trimmed by 5 bases and 8 bases, with 15 bases remaining between them. The germline V gene encodes CDR1 LNHDA and CDR2 SQIVND (reference sequence). This chain's CDR3 is CASSSWEGEEKLFF. The CDR3 bases are TGTGCCAGTAGTTCCTGGGAGGGAGAGGAAAAACTGTTTTTT.

The chain employs TRBV7-6 and TRBJ1-5; D is uncertain. Trimming stripped 5 bases from V and 3 bases from J, with 14 bases between. Germline V gene lookup returns CDR1 SGHVS and CDR2 FNYEAQ. This CDR3 region has 15 residues. CDR3 in amino acids: CASSPEGADNQPQHF. CDR3 bases: TGTGCCAGCAGCCCCGAGGGAGCAGACAATCAGCCCCAGCATTTT. Full variable domain (missing parts from reference TRBV7-6 and TRBJ1-5): GAGVSQSPRYKVTKRGQDVALRCDPISGHVSLYWYRQALGQGPEFLTYFNYEAQQDKSGLPNDRFSAERPEGSISTLTIQRTEQRDSAMYRCASSPEGADNQPQHFGDGTRLSIL.

V usage is TRBV5-6 and J usage is TRBJ1-1; TRBD1 might be the D (5 bases). Trimming removed 2 bases at V and 6 bases at J, with 14 bases between. Germline V CDR1 and CDR2: SGHDT, YYEEEE. CDR3 length: 14 amino acids. The CDR3 reads CASSFTGPGAEAFF. The CDR3 DNA is TGTGCCAGCAGCTTCACAGGCCCGGGGGCTGAAGCTTTCTTT.

The V and J genes are TRBV19 and TRBJ2-7; a weak D match, TRBD1 (5 bases). V shed 3 bases and J shed 2 bases, with 14 bases lying between them. Germline values: CDR1 LNHDA, CDR2 SQIVND (reference sequence). The CDR3 consists of 15 residues. In nucleotides, the CDR3 is TGTGCCAGTAGTATGTCTGCGGACACCGCCTACGAGCAGTACTTC. Residues: CASSMSADTAYEQYF.

The V call is TRBV7-9, the J call TRBJ1-1; D gene unclear. This CDR3 is built from 12 residues. Trimming stripped 3 bases from V and 6 bases from J, with 8 bases between. Looked up from germline, CDR1 is SEHNR and CDR2 is FQNEAQ (reference sequence). CDR3 in DNA: TGTGCCAGCAGCTTTGGGATTGCTGAAGCTTTCTTT. Protein: CASSFGIAEAFF.

This clone was recorded a few times. The chain uses TRBV5-1 and TRBJ2-1; TRBD2 aligns across 10 bases. The CDR3 consists of 14 residues. Losses at the gene ends were 6 bases for V and 9 bases for J; bases not matched to a gene: 9. Germline CDR1 SGHRS, CDR2 YFSETQ. The CDR3 here is CASIASGSGGEQFF. The CDR3 bases are TGCGCCAGCATAGCTAGCGGGAGTGGTGGTGAGCAGTTCTTC.

The chain employs TRBV11-2 and TRBJ2-5, with D perhaps matching TRBD2 (6 bases). There are 15 residues in the CDR3. With 5 bases removed from V and 2 bases from J, the gap between germline ends came to 15 bases. The germline CDR1 and CDR2 sequences are SGHAT and FQNNGV. CDR3 protein: CASSQRAREQETQYF. The CDR3 DNA is TGTGCCAGCAGCCAGAGGGCCCGGGAGCAAGAGACCCAGTACTTC.

This clone was seen just once. This chain connects TRBV6-5 to TRBJ2-2, with 7 bases fitting TRBD2. Trimming cost V 6 bases and J 1 base; bases outside gene matches: 5. This CDR3 spans 15 amino acids. Germline V lookup: CDR1 MNHEY, CDR2 SVGAGI. In nucleotides, the CDR3 is TGTGCCAGCAGCCCCCTAGCGGTGAACACCGGGGAGCTGTTTTTT. Translation: CASSPLAVNTGELFF.

The genes are TRBV5-1 and TRBJ2-7; 7 bases align to TRBD1. This CDR3 region has 14 residues. The V and J ends lost 4 bases and 0 bases, in that order; junction bases with no gene match: 4. Germline V gives CDR1 SGHRS, CDR2 YFSETQ. The CDR3 region is CASSRDSDSYEQYF. The CDR3 DNA is TGCGCCAGCAGCCGGGACAGTGACTCCTACGAGCAGTACTTC.

The chain is built from TRBV9 and TRBJ1-6; 7 bases are shared with TRBD1. The CDR3 contains 14 residues. The V and J ends lost 3 bases and 7 bases, in that order; junction bases with no gene match: 4. Germline V gene lookup returns CDR1 SGDLS and CDR2 YYNGEE. CDR3 region: CASSALQGNSPLHF. As DNA, the CDR3 is TGTGCCAGCAGCGCCTTACAGGGGAATTCACCCCTCCACTTT.

This chain uses TRBV5-6 with TRBJ2-1; a weak D match, TRBD2 (6 bases). Germline V lookup: CDR1 SGHDT, CDR2 YYEEEE. Trimming stripped 0 bases from V and 3 bases from J, with 16 bases between. This CDR3 region has 17 residues. CDR3 sequence: CASSLDYSGQSYNEQFF. As DNA, the CDR3 is TGTGCCAGCAGCTTGGACTATAGCGGCCAGAGCTACAATGAGCAGTTCTTC.

The rearrangement uses TRBV12-5 and TRBJ2-3; D possibly corresponds to TRBD2 (6 bases). The CDR3 sequence is 14 residues long. V gave up 6 bases and J gave up 7 bases, with 17 bases separating them. CDR1 and CDR2 (germline): LGHNT, FRNRAP. The DNA of the CDR3 is TGTGCTAGTGGGACTAGTCGGGAGTTGAATACGCAGTATTTT. Encoded protein: CASGTSRELNTQYF.

The rearrangement joins TRBV2 to TRBJ2-7; no definite D call. Deletions cut 11 bases from V and 4 bases from J, with 18 bases between. This CDR3 has 13 amino acids. The germline CDR1 and CDR2 sequences are SNHLY and FYNNEI. The CDR3 spells CAQARQSGYEQYF. The CDR3 nucleotides are TGTGCCCAGGCGAGGCAATCGGGTTACGAGCAGTACTTC.

This rearrangement joins TRBV2 to TRBJ1-4; D unresolved. Germline V lookup: CDR1 SNHLY, CDR2 FYNNEI. The CDR3 contains 12 residues. Trimming took 4 bases from V and 10 from J, leaving 10 bases between them. CDR3: CASSGEFGKLFF. DNA of the CDR3: TGTGCCAGCAGTGGGGAGTTCGGAAAACTGTTTTTT.